The subject of this entry is one TCR beta chain. V dropped 5 bases and J dropped 2 bases, with 13 bases sitting between them. Germline CDR1 SGHNT, CDR2 YENEEA. CDR3 length equals 15 residues. The sample belongs to a study of blood T cell repertoires in COVID-19. Study-level background: Whether acute or convalescent, the COVID-19 samples came from the United States, Italy and Spain. PBMCs, B-cell-depleted T cells, or T cells were the source of the cDNA or gDNA that made up the material.

As processed by the authors: The authors estimated nucleated cell counts from reference gene primer amplification. Some clones are missing from TCRdb's copy, which holds only in-frame ones; the method was immunoSEQ multiplex PCR. V and J calls plus clone size are reproduced from that table; the DNA served to infer D and trimming. This table has over 85,000 clones, roughly 82% appearing once. The clonotype comes from a human donor in a cohort sampled during active COVID-19. The sequenced sample consisted of peripheral blood. The gene calls are TRBV11-3 and TRBJ1-3, with a tentative D call TRBD1 (6 bases). CDR3 amino acids: CASSPKDRAGNTIYF. CDR3 nucleotides: TGTGCCAGCAGCCCAAAGGACAGAGCTGGAAACACCATATATTTT.